Listed below are T cell receptor beta chains from one sample, sequenced in a study of blood T cell repertoires in COVID-19. Some clones are missing from TCRdb's copy, which holds only in-frame ones; the method was immunoSEQ multiplex PCR. The sample carries 120,000 to 150,000 clones, around 87% recorded once. The sample taken for sequencing was peripheral blood. The source of these receptors is a man aged 45 to 65 who had recovered from COVID-19. Each CDR3 is given without its conserved first and last residue. A D gene is named only where the DNA matches it firmly.

D gene: -; V gene: TRBV5-6; CDR3 protein: ASSLTPGNTIY
D gene: -; V gene: TRBV7-2; CDR3 protein: ASTSGDVRTDTQY
D gene: -; V gene: TRBV6-4; CDR3 protein: ASRPRENTEAF
D gene: TRBD1; V gene: TRBV7-2; CDR3 protein: ASSLMGQGQETQY
D gene: TRBD1; V gene: TRBV6-5; CDR3 protein: ASSRDRVGTGELF
D gene: -; V gene: TRBV6-2/TRBV6-3; CDR3 protein: ASSSREETQY
D gene: -; V gene: TRBV3-1/TRBV3-2; CDR3 protein: ASSPGTTTYEQY
D gene: TRBD1; V gene: TRBV4-2; CDR3 protein: ASSQEVRGRINSPLH
D gene: -; V gene: TRBV19; CDR3 protein: ASRKTGSNQPQH
D gene: TRBD2; V gene: TRBV5-5; CDR3 protein: ASTAGLAGGRSSTDTQY